This entry features one T cell receptor (beta chain) sequence. The antigen remains undetermined. Germline CDR1 is SGHTA and CDR2 is FQGTGA. The CDR3 is made up of 13 amino acids. V was shortened by 1 base and J by 6 bases, with 6 bases between the two germline ends. This entry is derived from a study of cytomegalovirus exposure and HLA in healthy donors. In the PCR, 60 Vbeta and 13 Jbeta primers were used. Assay: immunoSEQ multiplex PCR; the TCRdb copy retains only in-frame clones and omits some. The sample holds around 90,000 clones, 85% seen once. Study outcomes and limitations: For most subjects, TCR beta sequences were reported to predict HLA-A and HLA-B alleles with accuracy. A few V segments could not be told apart, such as TRBV6-2 and TRBV6-3, and were left out. Listed as cytomegalovirus-associated were around 160 TCR beta chains. V- and J-gene trimming in TCR beta was tied to a missense DCLRE1C variant by an analysis performed later.

The source is a man between 35 and 55 years old in good health and CMV-seropositive. The sequencing input was PBMCs. The V gene is TRBV7-3, the J gene TRBJ2-2, with a tentative D call TRBD2 (5 bases). The CDR3 coding sequence is TGTGCCAGCAGCTTAAGGGAGTCCGGGGAGCTGTTTTTT. Its protein product is CASSLRESGELFF.